These 20 T cell receptor beta chains were all obtained from the same sample, sequenced in a study of OX40 agonist ivuxolimab in advanced cancers. Sequencing was performed with immunoSEQ multiplex PCR; in TCRdb, only in-frame clones are kept and a portion is missing. The table shows about 21,000 clones, with about 85% occurring only once. The sample here was CD4+ or CD8+ T cells sorted from blood, taken in a trial of the OX40 agonist ivuxolimab. These receptors were obtained from an adult with an advanced solid tumor such as melanoma, head and neck, liver or kidney cancer.

V and J are TRBV27 and TRBJ2-7, with TRBD1 matching over 7 bases. This CDR3 has 13 amino acids. Germline CDR1 MNHEY, CDR2 SMNVEV (reference sequence). J was trimmed by 4 bases and V by 3 bases; bases with no gene match: 3. As DNA, the CDR3 is TGTGCCAGCAGTTTGGGGACAGAATACGAGCAGTACTTC. This gives the protein CASSLGTEYEQYF.

V is TRBV11-2 and J is TRBJ2-3; 9 nucleotides agree with TRBD2. Losses at the gene ends were 1 base for V and 4 bases for J; bases not matched to a gene: 3. From germline, CDR1 is SGHAT and CDR2 FQNNGV. The CDR3 runs to 15 residues. CDR3: CASSLARGGPDTQYF. The CDR3 bases are TGTGCCAGCAGCTTAGCGCGGGGGGGCCCAGATACGCAGTATTTT.

This clone was counted once. V is TRBV7-9 and J is TRBJ1-5; a weak D match, TRBD1 (6 bases). This CDR3 has 15 residues. V shed 4 bases and J shed 0 bases, with 10 bases lying between them. CDR1 is SEHNR, CDR2 FQNEAQ, per germline (reference sequence). CDR3 protein: CASSSAGVSNQPQHF. The CDR3 region has the DNA TGTGCCAGCAGCTCCGCAGGGGTTAGCAATCAGCCCCAGCATTTT.

In this sample, this clone turned up once. This chain joins TRBV4-1 and TRBJ2-7, with 8 positions matching TRBD1. Germline CDR1 is MGHRA and CDR2 is YSYEKL. V was pared by 1 base and J by 2 bases, with 10 bases of the junction left unmatched. The length of the CDR3 is 17 residues. Here the CDR3 reads CASSQVLGQGSTYEQYF. DNA of the CDR3: TGCGCCAGCAGCCAAGTCCTCGGACAGGGTTCGACCTACGAGCAGTACTTC.

Only one count was recorded for this clone. The V and J genes are TRBV6-5 and TRBJ1-1; 9 positions agree with TRBD1. The germline CDR1 and CDR2 sequences are MNHEY and SVGAGI. The V segment lost 5 bases and the J segment 4 bases; nucleotides outside the gene matches: 5. The CDR3 covers 14 residues. The CDR3 coding sequence is TGTGCCAGCAGTAAGACAGGGGGAGGCACTGAAGCTTTCTTT. Amino acids: CASSKTGGGTEAFF.

This clone has a handful of counts. Written as DNA, the CDR3 is TGTGCCACCAGCAGAGATCTGGCGGGACTCACAGATACGCAGTATTTT. Translating gives CATSRDLAGLTDTQYF. The J gene is TRBJ2-3, the V gene TRBV15; D is possibly TRBD2 (6 bases). Trimming shortened V by 0 bases and J by 2 bases, and 12 bases separated the two germline ends. CDR1 is LNHNV and CDR2 is YYDKDF in the germline V gene (reference sequence). The length of the CDR3 is 16 residues.

V gene TRBV19 combines with J gene TRBJ2-2, with 7 bases matching TRBD1. The germline V gene has CDR1 LNHDA and CDR2 SQIVND (reference sequence). This CDR3 is 17 amino acids long. V lost 6 bases and J lost 5; bases outside the gene matches: 15. The CDR3 loop is CASRDVGDSGPTGELFF. In DNA form, the CDR3 reads TGTGCCAGTAGGGACGTGGGGGACAGCGGACCTACCGGGGAGCTGTTTTTT.

This clone has just one count. This sequence joins TRBV19 and TRBJ2-5, with a tentative D call TRBD2 (5 bases). The germline gives CDR1 LNHDA, CDR2 SQIVND (reference sequence). This CDR3 region has 13 residues. The germline V and J ends were trimmed by 6 bases and 5 bases, with 13 bases remaining between them. This CDR3 is CASRAGERETQYF. DNA of the CDR3: TGTGCCAGTAGGGCCGGGGAAAGGGAGACCCAGTACTTC.

The gene calls are TRBV18 and TRBJ2-5; TRBD2 aligns across 7 bases. CDR3 length: 18 residues. Germline assignment: CDR1 KGHSH and CDR2 LQKENI. Germline trimming cut 1 base from V and 0 bases from J; bases unmatched to any gene: 11. Written as DNA, the CDR3 is TGTGCCAGCTCACCACTCACCATCCCCGCGGGGGACCAAGAGACCCAGTACTTC. As protein: CASSPLTIPAGDQETQYF.

The chain links TRBV27 to TRBJ1-3; a possible D gene is TRBD1 (6 bases). In germline, CDR1 is MNHEY, CDR2 SMNVEV (reference sequence). This CDR3 contains 14 residues. Trimming stripped 6 bases from V and 4 bases from J, with 13 bases between. The CDR3 here is CASRAQGEGNTIYF. DNA for the CDR3: TGTGCCAGCAGGGCACAGGGCGAGGGAAACACCATATATTTT.

This sequence joins TRBV7-9 and TRBJ1-3; D is undetermined. The CDR3 extends over 15 amino acids. CDR1 and CDR2 from the germline V gene are SEHNR and FQNEAQ (reference sequence). V was cut by 4 bases and J by 0 bases, with 10 bases left in between. The CDR3 spells CASSSWASSGNTIYF. The CDR3 nucleotides read TGTGCCAGCAGCTCTTGGGCTTCCTCTGGAAACACCATATATTTT.

This clone was detected only a few times. The chain joins TRBV5-1 to TRBJ2-7, with a possible D match to TRBD1 (7 bases). There are 14 residues in the CDR3. The germline CDR1 and CDR2 sequences are SGHRS and YFSETQ. V was clipped by 0 bases and J by 6 bases, with 13 bases between them. CDR3 sequence reads: CASSLDRGGSEQYF. The DNA for the CDR3 is TGCGCCAGCAGCTTGGACAGGGGAGGATCCGAGCAGTACTTC.

V usage is TRBV27 and J usage is TRBJ1-2; D gene ambiguous. The germline gives CDR1 MNHEY, CDR2 SMNVEV (reference sequence). The CDR3 totals 15 residues. Trimming left V 6 bases short and J 5 bases short, with 19 bases between. The CDR3 loop is CASSFDRLWPYGYTF. DNA for the CDR3: TGTGCCAGCAGCTTCGACCGTCTGTGGCCTTATGGCTACACCTTC.

The chain joins TRBV27 to TRBJ2-2; no clear D. The V end lost 8 bases, the J end lost 4 bases, and 5 bases lay between the germline ends. This CDR3 has 11 amino acids. Germline CDR1 is MNHEY and CDR2 is SMNVEV (reference sequence). CDR3 nucleotide sequence: TGTGCCAGCCGGAGCACCGGGGAGCTGTTTTTT. It translates to CASRSTGELFF.

The J gene is TRBJ1-4, the V gene TRBV6-5; D is unresolved. This CDR3 comprises 14 residues. The germline V gene has CDR1 MNHEY and CDR2 SVGAGI. V lost 6 bases and J 6 bases, leaving 14 bases between the germline ends. CDR3 nucleotide sequence: TGTGCCAGCAGGACGGTCCTCTGGGATGAAAAACTGTTTTTT. Amino acid sequence: CASRTVLWDEKLFF.

This chain connects TRBV27 to TRBJ2-7, with 11 bases identical to TRBD2. The CDR3 loop spans 15 amino acids. The germline CDR1 and CDR2 sequences are MNHEY and SMNVEV (reference sequence). Trimming cost V 1 base and J 4 bases; bases outside gene matches: 3. CDR3 sequence reads: CASSLFLAGGYEQYF. CDR3 DNA sequence: TGTGCCAGCAGTTTATTCCTAGCGGGGGGTTACGAGCAGTACTTC.

The chain has TRBV5-6 and TRBJ2-7; TRBD2 might be the D (6 bases). The V gene's germline CDR1 is SGHDT and CDR2 YYEEEE. The CDR3 loop spans 16 amino acids. Trimming took off 5 bases at V and 1 base at J, with 19 bases between the two ends. CDR3 sequence reads: CASRMMGGEASYEQYF. As DNA, the CDR3 is TGTGCCAGCAGAATGATGGGGGGAGAGGCGTCCTACGAGCAGTACTTC.

The V call is TRBV7-9, the J call TRBJ1-3; possible D gene TRBD1, 6 bases. The CDR3 contains 16 residues. The germline V and J ends were trimmed by 1 base and 2 bases, with 12 bases remaining between them. The V gene's germline CDR1 is SEHNR and CDR2 FQNEAQ (reference sequence). CDR3 region: CASSLESGDAGNTIYF. Written as DNA, the CDR3 is TGTGCCAGCAGCTTAGAGTCAGGGGACGCTGGAAACACCATATATTTT.

The J gene is TRBJ2-2, the V gene TRBV9; D gene ambiguous. CDR1 and CDR2 (germline): SGDLS, YYNGEE. Trimming cost V 0 bases and J 3 bases, with 9 bases left between them. The CDR3 has 15 amino acids. Written as DNA, the CDR3 is TGTGCCAGCAGCGTAGGTAACGGATACACCGGGGAGCTGTTTTTT. The encoded protein is CASSVGNGYTGELFF.

The rearrangement uses TRBV7-9 and TRBJ1-5; 7 bases line up with TRBD1. CDR1 is SEHNR, CDR2 FQNEAQ, per germline (reference sequence). The CDR3 is made up of 14 amino acids. V lost 5 bases, J lost 2 bases, and 3 bases stayed unmatched. Here the CDR3 DNA reads TGTGCCAGCAGCGCAGGGGGACGCAATCAGCCCCAGCATTTT. This codes for CASSAGGRNQPQHF.